This T cell receptor (beta chain) was identified during a study of T cell repertoires in cytomegalovirus infection. Background on the study: Recently identified HLA-C-restricted CMV epitopes were used, and well-studied HLA-B-restricted CMV epitopes were used as well. Shared public TCR beta signatures pointed to both CMV infection and a matching HLA type.

From the reads, TCRdb called clonotypes with MiXCR, one entry per CDR3 protein. The sample has about 770,000 distinct CDR3 sequences, 25% to 35% seen once. Study observations and caveats: HLA-C-restricted CMV clonotypes gave the most frequent clonotype in two of eight donors.

This clonotype was recorded many times. Its antigen is unidentified. Sample: cultured CD8+ T cells from PBMCs, taken from culture after CMV antigen stimulation. The sequence was collected from a human donor in good health (CMV status not recorded). Some clones in this sample may be carry-over from other donors' samples.

Here the CDR3 reads CSAPGTELKNIQYF. CDR3 DNA sequence: TGCAGTGCTCCCGGGACAGAACTAAAAAACATTCAGTACTTC. This rearrangement joins TRBV20-1 to TRBJ2-4, with 7 bases fitting TRBD1. Germline V gives CDR1 DFQATT, CDR2 SNEGSKA (reference sequence). CDR3 length equals 14 residues. The V gene end was trimmed by 5 bases and the J gene end by 4 bases; junction bases not matched to a gene: 8.